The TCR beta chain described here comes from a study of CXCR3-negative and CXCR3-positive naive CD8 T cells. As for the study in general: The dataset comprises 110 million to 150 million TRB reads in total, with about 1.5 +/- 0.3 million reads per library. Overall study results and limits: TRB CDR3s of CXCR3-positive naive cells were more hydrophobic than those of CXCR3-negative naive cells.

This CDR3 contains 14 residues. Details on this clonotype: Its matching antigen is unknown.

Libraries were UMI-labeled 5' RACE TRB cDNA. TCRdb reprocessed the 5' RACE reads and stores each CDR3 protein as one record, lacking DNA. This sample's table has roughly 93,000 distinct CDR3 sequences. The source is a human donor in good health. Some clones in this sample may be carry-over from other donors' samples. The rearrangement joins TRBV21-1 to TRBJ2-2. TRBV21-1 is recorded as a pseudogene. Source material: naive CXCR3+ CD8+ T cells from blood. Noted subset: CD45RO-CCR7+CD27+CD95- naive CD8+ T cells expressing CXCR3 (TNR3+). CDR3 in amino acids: CASSKIDNTGELFF.